The sequence of this T cell receptor (beta chain) was determined in a study of cytomegalovirus exposure and HLA in healthy donors. Study conclusions and caveats: An assumption of roughly uniform sequencing depth across donors underlay the presence/absence analyses. Rarity marked most TCR sequences, yet some public TCRs occurred in many donors.

This clone has a single count. Its matching antigen is unknown. PCR used 60 Vbeta primers and 13 Jbeta primers. The repertoire was sequenced with immunoSEQ multiplex PCR; TCRdb's copy has only in-frame clones and lacks some. The sample includes 150,000 to 200,000 clones, around 79% of them seen just once. Germline-derived CDR1 and CDR2 are SGHDT and YYEEEE. CDR3 length: 15 residues. V was clipped by 3 bases and J by 1 base; unmatched bases: 5. The receptor comes from a woman in her 40s in good health and CMV-seronegative. J is TRBJ2-7 and V is TRBV5-6, with TRBD1 matching over 9 bases. The sequencing sample was made of PBMCs. The chain's CDR3 is CASSSGQGTSYEQYF. In DNA, the CDR3 is TGTGCCAGCAGCTCAGGACAGGGGACGTCCTACGAGCAGTACTTC.